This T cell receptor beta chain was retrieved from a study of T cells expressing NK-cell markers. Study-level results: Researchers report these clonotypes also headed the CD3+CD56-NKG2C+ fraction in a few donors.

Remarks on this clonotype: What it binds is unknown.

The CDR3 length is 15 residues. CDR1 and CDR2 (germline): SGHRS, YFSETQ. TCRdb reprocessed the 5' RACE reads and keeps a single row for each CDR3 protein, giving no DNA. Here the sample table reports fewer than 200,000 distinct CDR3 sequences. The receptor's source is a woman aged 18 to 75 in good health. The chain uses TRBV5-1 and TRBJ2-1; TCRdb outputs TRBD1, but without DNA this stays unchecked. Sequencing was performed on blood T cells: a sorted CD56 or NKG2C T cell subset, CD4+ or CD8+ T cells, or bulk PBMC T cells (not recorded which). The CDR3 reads CASSPGTGGMNEQFF.